Listed below are T cell receptor beta chains from one sample, sequenced in a study of monozygotic twins with inflammatory bowel disease. TCRdb processed the 5' RACE reads again and assigns one entry to each CDR3 protein, with no DNA. In all, the sample yields around 220,000 distinct CDR3 sequences. Specimen: blood. All receptors come from a human donor with ulcerative colitis or Crohn's disease, or a healthy co-twin of an affected twin (not recorded which). Each CDR3 is given with its conserved first and last residue.

CDR3aa,v_gene,j_gene
CATSRDTGQNEKLFF,TRBV15,TRBJ1-4
CASSPTGAGANVLTF,TRBV9,TRBJ2-6
CASSQDEAGENEQFF,TRBV4-3,TRBJ2-1
CASSAPGLANYEQYF,TRBV7-2,TRBJ2-7
CASSFGGISTDTQYF,TRBV5-1,TRBJ2-3
CSARDPQVALLGETQYF,TRBV20-1,TRBJ2-5
CASSLQGFNSPLHF,TRBV28,TRBJ1-6
CASSPILPASDTQYF,TRBV18,TRBJ2-3
CASSRDWEQYF,TRBV6-6,TRBJ2-7
CASSREGGGEAFF,TRBV7-2,TRBJ1-1
CSARNYRKTYNEQFF,TRBV20-1,TRBJ2-1
CASSLGGWGETQYF,TRBV7-2,TRBJ2-5
CASSLPQLYTEAFF,TRBV12-3/TRBV12-4,TRBJ1-1
CASSPRDHYEQYF,TRBV12-3/TRBV12-4,TRBJ2-7
CASSLGTDYYGYTF,TRBV5-1,TRBJ1-2
CATSRPHPASGRAEQFF,TRBV15,TRBJ2-1
CSVLSFDTQYF,TRBV29-1,TRBJ2-3
CASSRLGRENNEQFF,TRBV28,TRBJ2-1
CSARGAGEQPQHF,TRBV20-1,TRBJ1-5
CASSPDSTWELFF,TRBV5-1,TRBJ2-2
CASSPGVWVNTEAFF,TRBV7-9,TRBJ1-1
CASTSGLRGSQPQHF,TRBV19,TRBJ1-5
CASSLFGSTSYNEQFF,TRBV5-1,TRBJ2-1
CASSLSLGNEQFF,TRBV27,TRBJ2-1
CASSQGRGVQETQYF,TRBV6-1,TRBJ2-5